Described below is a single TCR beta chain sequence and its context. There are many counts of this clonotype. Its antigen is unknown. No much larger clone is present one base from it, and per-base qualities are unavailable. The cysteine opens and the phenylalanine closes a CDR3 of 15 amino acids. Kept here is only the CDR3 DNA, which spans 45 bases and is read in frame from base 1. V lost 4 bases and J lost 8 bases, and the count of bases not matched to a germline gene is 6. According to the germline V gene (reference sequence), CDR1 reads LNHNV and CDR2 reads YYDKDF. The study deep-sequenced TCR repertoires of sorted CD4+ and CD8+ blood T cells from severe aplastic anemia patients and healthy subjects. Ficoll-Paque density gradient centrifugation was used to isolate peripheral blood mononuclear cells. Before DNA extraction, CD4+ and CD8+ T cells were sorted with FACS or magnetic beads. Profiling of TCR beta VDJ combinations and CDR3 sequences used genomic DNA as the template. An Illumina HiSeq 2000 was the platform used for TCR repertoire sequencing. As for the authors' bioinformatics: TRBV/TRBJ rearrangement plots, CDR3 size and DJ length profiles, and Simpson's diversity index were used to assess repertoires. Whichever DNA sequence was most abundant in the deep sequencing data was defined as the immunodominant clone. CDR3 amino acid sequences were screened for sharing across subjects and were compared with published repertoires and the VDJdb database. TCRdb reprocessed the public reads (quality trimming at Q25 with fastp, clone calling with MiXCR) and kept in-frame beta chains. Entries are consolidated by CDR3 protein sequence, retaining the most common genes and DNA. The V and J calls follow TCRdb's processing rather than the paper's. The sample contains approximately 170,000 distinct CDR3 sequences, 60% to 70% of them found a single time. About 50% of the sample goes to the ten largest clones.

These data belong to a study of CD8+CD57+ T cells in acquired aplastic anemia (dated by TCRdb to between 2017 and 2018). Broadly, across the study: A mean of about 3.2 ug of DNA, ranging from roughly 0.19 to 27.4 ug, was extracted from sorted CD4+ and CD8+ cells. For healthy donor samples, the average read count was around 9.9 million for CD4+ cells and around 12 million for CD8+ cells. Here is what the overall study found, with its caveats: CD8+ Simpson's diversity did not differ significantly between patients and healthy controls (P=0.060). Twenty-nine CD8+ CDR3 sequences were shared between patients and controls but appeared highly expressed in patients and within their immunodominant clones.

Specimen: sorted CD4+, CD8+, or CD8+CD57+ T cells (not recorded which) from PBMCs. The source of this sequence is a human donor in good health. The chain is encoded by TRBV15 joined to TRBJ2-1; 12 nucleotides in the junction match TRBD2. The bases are TGTGCCACCAGCATCGGGACTAGCGGGTTCGATGAGCAGTTCTTC. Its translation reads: CATSIGTSGFDEQFF.